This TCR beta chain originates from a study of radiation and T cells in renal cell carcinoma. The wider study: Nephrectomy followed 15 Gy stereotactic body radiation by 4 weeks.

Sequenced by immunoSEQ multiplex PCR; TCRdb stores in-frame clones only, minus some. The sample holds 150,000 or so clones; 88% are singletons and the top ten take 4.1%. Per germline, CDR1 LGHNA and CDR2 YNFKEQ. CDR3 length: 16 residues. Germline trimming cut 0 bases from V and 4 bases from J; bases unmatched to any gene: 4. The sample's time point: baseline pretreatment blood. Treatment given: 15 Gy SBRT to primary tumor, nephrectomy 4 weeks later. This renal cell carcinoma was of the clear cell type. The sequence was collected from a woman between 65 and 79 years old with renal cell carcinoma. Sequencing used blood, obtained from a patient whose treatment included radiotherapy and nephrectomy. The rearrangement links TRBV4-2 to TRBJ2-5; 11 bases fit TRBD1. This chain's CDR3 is CASSQEGQGDGETQYF. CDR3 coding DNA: TGTGCCAGCAGCCAAGAGGGACAGGGGGATGGAGAGACCCAGTACTTC.